This record covers a single T cell receptor (beta chain). This sample is part of a study of blood T cell repertoires in COVID-19. For the study at large: COVID-19 samples from acute and convalescent phases originated in the United States, Italy and Spain. T cells, B-cell-depleted T cells, or PBMCs supplied cDNA or gDNA.

TCRdb's copy holds only in-frame clones and misses some; the assay was immunoSEQ multiplex PCR. The sample carries 200,000 to 250,000 clones, less than 90% recorded once. Germline V lookup: CDR1 SGHRS, CDR2 YFSETQ. The V gene end was trimmed by 7 bases and the J gene end by 7 bases; junction bases not matched to a gene: 6. The CDR3 loop spans 13 amino acids. This receptor was taken from a man aged 40-49 years with active or convalescent COVID-19. Sequencing was done on a sample of peripheral blood. The chain carries TRBV5-1 and TRBJ2-7, with 12 bases lining up with TRBD1. CDR3 region: CASSGQGASEQYF. CDR3 bases: TGCGCCAGCTCGGGACAGGGGGCGAGTGAGCAGTACTTC.